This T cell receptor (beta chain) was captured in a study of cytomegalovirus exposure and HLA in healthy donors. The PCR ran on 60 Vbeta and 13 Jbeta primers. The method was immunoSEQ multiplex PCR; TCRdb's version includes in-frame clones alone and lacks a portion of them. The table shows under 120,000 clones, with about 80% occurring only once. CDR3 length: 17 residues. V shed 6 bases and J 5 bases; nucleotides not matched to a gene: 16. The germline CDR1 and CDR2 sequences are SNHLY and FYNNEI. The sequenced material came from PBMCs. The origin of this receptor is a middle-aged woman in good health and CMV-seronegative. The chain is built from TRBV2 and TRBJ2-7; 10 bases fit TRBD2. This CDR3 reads CASRKSVAGGQKDEQYF. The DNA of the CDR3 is TGTGCCAGCAGGAAAAGTGTAGCGGGGGGCCAGAAAGACGAGCAGTACTTC.